This TCR beta chain emerged from a study of regulatory and conventional T cells in RAG deficiency. Findings and limits, study-wide: In Omenn syndrome, Treg and Tconv repertoires overlapped >75%.

Here immunoSEQ multiplex PCR was the method, and the copy in TCRdb shows in-frame clones only, minus some. The repertoire consists of 9,400 or so clones, with 80% to 90% occurring once and the leading ten covering 1.3%. Remarks on this clone: Its target is unknown.

Genomic DNA came from blood regulatory T cells gated CD4+ CD25-high CD127-low. Looked up from germline, CDR1 is MNHNS and CDR2 is SASEGT. The CDR3 spans 17 residues. The J segment lost 5 bases and the V segment lost 4 bases, leaving 11 bases of the junction unmatched. This sample also belongs to another study, concerning regulatory T cells. That study adds: The primer mix had 52 TRBV and 13 TRBJ primers.

The sample was Tregs sorted from blood. The clonotype comes from a human donor in good health. The rearrangement links TRBV6-1 to TRBJ1-6; TRBD1 aligns across 7 bases. The CDR3 reads CASSAVTGTVNNSPLHF. CDR3 bases: TGTGCCAGCAGTGCCGTCACCGGGACAGTAAATAATTCACCCCTCCACTTT.